What follows are 10 T cell receptor beta chains derived from one specimen sequenced in a study of blood T cell repertoires in COVID-19. This table comes from immunoSEQ multiplex PCR, and its TCRdb copy is limited to in-frame clones, with some not included. The table lists about 100,000 clones, around 80% of them singletons, with about 8.4% in the top ten. The sample taken for sequencing was peripheral blood. These receptors all stem from a man between 50 and 59 years old who had recovered from COVID-19.

The chain couples TRBV7-2 to TRBJ2-6, with TRBD1 matching 9 bases. The V and J ends lost 4 bases and 2 bases, in that order; junction bases with no gene match: 12. The CDR3 consists of 19 residues. In germline, CDR1 is SGHTA, CDR2 FQGNSA. CDR3: CASSSLPRDRETGANVLTF. CDR3 DNA sequence: TGTGCCAGCAGCTCTTTACCTCGGGACAGGGAGACTGGGGCCAACGTCCTGACTTTC.

The J gene is TRBJ2-2, the V gene TRBV6-6, with D hard to call. The ends were cut back, 7 bases at V and 1 base at J, with 7 bases in the middle. This CDR3 is 13 amino acids long. CDR1 MNHNY and CDR2 SVGAGI come from the germline V gene (reference sequence). CDR3 loop: CASTKRNTGELFF. In DNA form, the CDR3 reads TGTGCCAGCACTAAGAGGAACACCGGGGAGCTGTTTTTT.

This clone was seen a single time. The chain has TRBV5-1 and TRBJ2-7, with TRBD2 identical over 7 bases. The CDR3 runs 13 residues. The germline CDR1 and CDR2 sequences are SGHRS and YFSETQ. Losses at the gene ends were 4 bases for V and 6 bases for J; bases not matched to a gene: 7. This CDR3 is CASSSGLGSEQYF. For the CDR3, the DNA is TGCGCCAGCAGCAGTGGACTAGGCAGCGAGCAGTACTTC.

The rearrangement uses TRBV6-5 and TRBJ1-6; 9 bases agree with TRBD1. This CDR3 is built from 15 residues. CDR1 is MNHEY, CDR2 SVGAGI, per germline. The trim removed 6 bases at V and 9 bases at J, leaving 9 bases unmatched. The CDR3 here is CASRGGQGTGSPLHF. In nucleotides, the CDR3 is TGTGCCAGCAGAGGGGGACAGGGCACGGGTTCACCCCTCCACTTT.

The chain joins TRBV19 to TRBJ1-1; D may be TRBD1 (6 bases). From germline, CDR1 is LNHDA and CDR2 SQIVND (reference sequence). V lost 3 bases and J lost 2, with 13 bases in between. This CDR3 contains 15 residues. Written as DNA, the CDR3 is TGTGCCAGTAGTATTGGGTCAGGGGTCAACACTGAAGCTTTCTTT. This codes for CASSIGSGVNTEAFF.

V is TRBV3-1 (or the pseudogene TRBV3-2) and J is TRBJ2-1; 10 bases line up with TRBD2. The CDR3 loop spans 16 amino acids. J lost 8 bases, V lost 4 bases, and 11 bases had no gene match. Germline V lookup: CDR1 LGHDT, CDR2 YNNKEL (reference sequence). CDR3 coding DNA: TGTGCCAGCAGCCGCCTTGGGACTAGCGTAATGGATGAGCAGTTCTTC. It is translated as CASSRLGTSVMDEQFF.

V usage is TRBV20-1 and J usage is TRBJ2-5, with a possible D match to TRBD1 (6 bases). The V end was cut by 5 bases, the J end by 5 bases, with 9 bases between. Germline V CDR1 and CDR2: DFQATT, SNEGSKA (reference sequence). This CDR3 is 11 amino acids long. The CDR3 sequence: CSALRGETQYF. The DNA of the CDR3 is TGCAGTGCTCTAAGGGGGGAGACCCAGTACTTC.

This chain uses TRBV10-1 with TRBJ1-4; 9 bases are shared with TRBD1. V was clipped by 7 bases and J by 8 bases; unmatched bases: 5. In germline, CDR1 is WNHNN, CDR2 SYGVQD (reference sequence). The CDR3 is 13 amino acids. CDR3 sequence: CASKDRGHEKLFF. CDR3 nucleotide sequence: TGCGCCAGCAAGGACAGGGGTCACGAAAAACTGTTTTTT.

The J gene is TRBJ1-2, the V gene TRBV5-5, with D uncertain. The CDR3 runs to 15 residues. V lost 0 bases and J 5 bases, leaving 14 bases between the germline ends. Germline V gene sequence: CDR1 SGHKS, CDR2 YYEKEE (reference sequence). The DNA for the CDR3 is TGTGCCAGCAGCTTGGCCGGAAGCGGTCAGTATGGCTACACCTTC. This encodes CASSLAGSGQYGYTF.

At least ten counts were recorded for this clone. The rearrangement joins TRBV28 to TRBJ2-3; 7 bases are a match to TRBD2. This CDR3 is 17 amino acids long. Germline values: CDR1 MDHEN, CDR2 SYDVKM. With 3 bases clipped from V and 0 bases from J, the junction kept 9 bases outside the gene matches. CDR3 residues: CASSLGRREISTDTQYF. The CDR3 DNA reads as TGTGCCAGCAGTTTGGGAAGGCGGGAGATTAGCACAGATACGCAGTATTTT.